This T cell receptor (beta chain) was documented in a study of post-analysis software for immune sequencing data (dated by TCRdb to the mid-2010s). A note on the overall study: The recorded disease courses included relapsing-remitting, secondary progressive and progressive-relapsing multiple sclerosis, and some patients had no subtype annotation. The patient repertoires were set against about eleven previously published healthy control repertoires from donors whose ages ranged from 6 to 25 years. A subset of samples was prepared in parallel using single-end sample barcoding, then pooled and co-amplified after Illumina adapter ligation. Results the study describes overall, beyond this receptor: Patients showed significantly higher frequencies than controls for a handful of TRBV segments, among them TRBV5-6, TRBV5-1 and TRBV20-1. Multiple sclerosis patients had significantly lower normalized Chao1 diversity than controls, a result that suggests substantial peripheral T-cell clonal expansion. The control group was slightly older than the multiple sclerosis patient group. Direct clustering with F measure showed strong co-clustering of samples prepared in the same batch, prompting a batch-effect correction.

To prepare the library, PCR was applied. The sample was run on an Illumina HiSeq 2500. To reduce PCR and sequencing biases, unique molecular identifiers were incorporated into the TCR beta cDNA libraries. Per 1 to 10 million input T cells, roughly 0.5 million cDNA molecules were obtained, such that each molecule approximated one T cell. Patient libraries were prepared and sequenced with the same protocol used for the earlier healthy control dataset. Within a given batch, samples were prepared together, multiplexed and sequenced on the same HiSeq lane. For the original study's pipeline: MIGEC was used to process the raw barcoded reads, and molecular identifier groups with only a single read were discarded before consensus assembly and CDR3 extraction. VDJtools was used for post-analysis of the clonotype tables, with diversity normalized by down-sampling every dataset to the smallest sample size. In repertoire overlap clustering, CDR3 amino acid sequences, but not nucleotide sequences, were matched to correct batch-related cross-sample contamination. The public sequencing data were trimmed at Q25 with fastp and processed into clonotypes with MiXCR by TCRdb, which kept only in-frame beta chains. Rows are combined by CDR3 protein, so each entry shows the most common genes and DNA. For this entry, the V and J calls and clone size follow TCRdb and not the study's own pipeline. The sample includes over 250,000 distinct CDR3 sequences, with approximately 34% observed a single time. The top ten clonotypes cover under 5.5% of the sample.

For this clonotype: It has no known antigen specificity. Base qualities are not provided; no much larger clone lies one nucleotide away.

Looking up the germline V gene yields CDR1 MGHRA and CDR2 YSYEKL. Inclusive of the bounding cysteine and phenylalanine, the CDR3 is 16 residues long. Only CDR3 DNA is held: 48 bases, read in frame from base 1. V trim: 5 bases; J trim: 4 bases; unmatched bases: 5. To demonstrate the VDJtools post-analysis software, the study profiled TCR beta repertoires from the peripheral blood of 13 young patients with multiple sclerosis. The multiple sclerosis patients were children and adolescents between about 6 and 16 years of age. The source material was blood. The chain is encoded by TRBV4-1 joined to TRBJ2-2; TRBD2 agrees with 12 junctional bases. The TCR comes from a girl aged 10-17 years with multiple sclerosis. The sequence in DNA is TGCGCCAGCAGCAAGCAGACTAGCGGGGGCACCGGGGAGCTGTTTTTT. Its coded protein is CASSKQTSGGTGELFF.